These 8 T cell receptor beta chains came from one sample sequenced in a study of T cell responses to AZD1222 COVID-19 vaccine. TCRdb's copy holds only in-frame clones and misses some; the assay was immunoSEQ multiplex PCR. The sample contains about 150,000 clones, 70% to 90% of which appear only once. The sample in question was peripheral blood, obtained after recovery from COVID-19. The receptor source for this set is an adult who had recovered from COVID-19.

This chain connects TRBV3-1 (or the pseudogene TRBV3-2) to TRBJ1-4; 7 positions agree with TRBD1. The CDR3 totals 13 residues. The germline gives CDR1 LGHDT, CDR2 YNNKEL (reference sequence). Trimming took 4 bases from V and 14 from J; bases not matched to a gene: 10. The CDR3 DNA is TGTGCCAGCAGCCCGAATAGGGACAGCTCCCTGTTTTTT. This translates into CASSPNRDSSLFF.

J is TRBJ2-5 and V is TRBV4-1; D is uncertain. The CDR3 length is 16 residues. V lost 1 base to trimming and J lost 5 bases, with 17 bases between them. CDR1 is MGHRA and CDR2 is YSYEKL in the germline V gene. CDR3 residues: CASSQVESQPRETQYF. As DNA, the CDR3 is TGCGCCAGCAGCCAAGTGGAAAGTCAGCCCCGGGAGACCCAGTACTTC.

The chain links TRBV2 to TRBJ2-7; D not resolved. CDR3 length: 12 amino acids. Per germline, CDR1 SNHLY and CDR2 FYNNEI. V dropped 9 bases and J dropped 2 bases, with 11 bases sitting between them. The chain's CDR3 is CASTDTPYEQYF. The DNA for the CDR3 is TGTGCCAGTACAGACACCCCCTACGAGCAGTACTTC.

V gene TRBV5-1 combines with J gene TRBJ1-2, with 7 bases fitting TRBD1. The CDR3 consists of 15 residues. V dropped 0 bases and J dropped 7; count of bases not matched to a gene: 9. Germline CDR1 is SGHRS and CDR2 is YFSETQ. In DNA, the CDR3 is TGCGCCAGCAGCTTGGGGGGACAGACCACTGGTGGCTACACCTTC. It encodes CASSLGGQTTGGYTF.

The genes are TRBV29-1 and TRBJ2-1; 13 positions match TRBD2. Trimming removed 2 bases from V and 3 bases from J; junction bases left unmatched: 4. CDR3 size: 16 residues. In germline, CDR1 is SQVTM, CDR2 ANQGSEA. CDR3 region: CSVESGLAGVYNEQFF. The CDR3, as DNA: TGCAGCGTTGAAAGTGGACTAGCGGGAGTCTACAATGAGCAGTTCTTC.

This chain connects TRBV7-2 to TRBJ2-5, with D unclear. The V end lost 4 bases, the J end lost 6 bases, and 6 bases lay between the germline ends. The germline V gene encodes CDR1 SGHTA and CDR2 FQGNSA. The CDR3 totals 11 residues. CDR3 bases: TGTGCCAGCAGCTATATGAAGACCCAGTACTTC. It translates to CASSYMKTQYF.

V usage is TRBV5-4 and J usage is TRBJ2-1, with 7 bases fitting TRBD1. This CDR3 is 12 amino acids long. Germline V gives CDR1 SGHNT, CDR2 YYREEE (reference sequence). Losses at the gene ends were 2 bases for V and 13 bases for J; bases not matched to a gene: 6. CDR3 sequence: CASSFDRDVQFF. In nucleotides, the CDR3 is TGTGCCAGCAGCTTTGACAGGGATGTACAGTTCTTC.

This rearrangement joins TRBV18 to TRBJ2-7, with D unresolved. V lost 6 bases to trimming and J lost 7 bases, with 13 bases between them. The CDR3 is 12 residues long. Germline assignment: CDR1 KGHSH and CDR2 LQKENI. The CDR3 nucleotides read TGTGCCAGCTCCCCCGGTGCAGCTGAGCAGTACTTC. Translated, it gives CASSPGAAEQYF.